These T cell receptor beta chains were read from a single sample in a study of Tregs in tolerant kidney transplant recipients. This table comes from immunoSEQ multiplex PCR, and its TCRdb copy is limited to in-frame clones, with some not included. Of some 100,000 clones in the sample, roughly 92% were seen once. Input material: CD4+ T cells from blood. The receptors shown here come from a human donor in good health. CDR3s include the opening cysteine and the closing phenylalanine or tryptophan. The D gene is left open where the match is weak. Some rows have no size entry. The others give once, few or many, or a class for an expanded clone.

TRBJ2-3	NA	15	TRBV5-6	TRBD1	TGTGCCAGCAGCTCGTTTGACAGGGTCGCAGATACGCAGTATTTT	CASSSFDRVADTQYF
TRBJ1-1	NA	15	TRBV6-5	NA	TGTGCCAGCACCCCAGGGGCAAGAGGGAACACTGAAGCTTTCTTT	CASTPGARGNTEAFF
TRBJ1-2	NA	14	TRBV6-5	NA	TGTGCCAGCAGACCCGCCGACAGAGACTATGGCTACACCTTC	CASRPADRDYGYTF
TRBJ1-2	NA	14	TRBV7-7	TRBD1	TGTGCTAGCAGCCCCACGGGACAGGCTTATGGCTACACCTTC	CASSPTGQAYGYTF
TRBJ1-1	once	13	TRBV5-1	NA	TGCGCCAGCAACGTCGACCAGAACACTGAAGCTTTCTTT	CASNVDQNTEAFF
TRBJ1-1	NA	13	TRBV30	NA	TGTGCCTGGAGACAGGGCCTTGACACTGAAGCTTTCTTT	CAWRQGLDTEAFF
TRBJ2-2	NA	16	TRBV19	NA	TGTGCCAGTAGTATCGTACTAGCCGGATCGACCGGGGAGCTGTTTTTT	CASSIVLAGSTGELFF
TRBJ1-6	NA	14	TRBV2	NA	TGTGCCAGCAGTACAGGGTCGGATAATTCACCCCTCCACTTT	CASSTGSDNSPLHF
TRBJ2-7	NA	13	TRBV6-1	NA	TGTGCCAGCAGTGAAGTGATCGATGGGGAGCAGTACTTC	CASSEVIDGEQYF
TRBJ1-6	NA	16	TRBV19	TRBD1	TGTGCCAGTACCGTATGGACCGGGACAGGCGATTCACCCCTCCACTTT	CASTVWTGTGDSPLHF
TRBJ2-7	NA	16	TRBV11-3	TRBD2	TGTGCCAGCAGCCCCCGAGGGACTAGCGGGAGGTACGAGCAGTACTTC	CASSPRGTSGRYEQYF
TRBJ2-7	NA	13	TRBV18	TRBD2	TGTGCCAGCTCACCCTCGGGGGGAGGCGAGCAGTACTTC	CASSPSGGGEQYF
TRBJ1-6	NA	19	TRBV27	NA	TGTGCCAGCAGTTTCCTCCCACTGGGGGGTAGCTCCTATAATTCACCCCTCCACTTT	CASSFLPLGGSSYNSPLHF
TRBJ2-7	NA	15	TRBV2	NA	TGTGCCAGCAGTGAAGCCCGACAATTCTCCTACGAGCAGTACTTC	CASSEARQFSYEQYF
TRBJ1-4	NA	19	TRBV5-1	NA	TGCGCCAGCAGCTTGCGGACCGGCCGAGGAGGGACATCTAATGAAAAACTGTTTTTT	CASSLRTGRGGTSNEKLFF
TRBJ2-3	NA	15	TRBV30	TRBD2	TGTGCCTGGAGGACACTAGCGGGGGGCACAGATACGCAGTATTTT	CAWRTLAGGTDTQYF
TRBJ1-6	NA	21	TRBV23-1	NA	TGCGCCAGCAGTCAATCTGCCCGAGGTCGAGGACAAGGGACGCCCAATTCACCCCTCCACTTT	CASSQSARGRGQGTPNSPLHF
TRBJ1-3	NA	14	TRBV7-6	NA	TGTGCCAGCAGCGTACAGGGCTCTGGAAACACCATATATTTT	CASSVQGSGNTIYF
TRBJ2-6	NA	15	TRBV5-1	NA	TGCGCCAGCAGCTTGGGCGACTCTGGGGCCAACGTCCTGACTTTC	CASSLGDSGANVLTF
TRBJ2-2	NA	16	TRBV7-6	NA	TGTGCCAGCAGCTTAGTCGACGGGAGAGACACCGGGGAGCTGTTTTTT	CASSLVDGRDTGELFF
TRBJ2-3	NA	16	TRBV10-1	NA	TGCGCCAGCAGTGAGGGGCAGGGCCCGCTTAGGGATACGCAGTATTTT	CASSEGQGPLRDTQYF
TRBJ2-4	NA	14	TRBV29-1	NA	TGCAGCGTTGAGGGATGGGGACCAGGGAACATTCAGTACTTC	CSVEGWGPGNIQYF
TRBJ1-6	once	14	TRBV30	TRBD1	TGTGCCTGGAGTAACAGGGGGCGAGGTTCACCCCTCCACTTT	CAWSNRGRGSPLHF
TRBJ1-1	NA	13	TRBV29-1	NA	TGCAGCGTTGAAGATAGGGCAGGGTGGGGAGCTTTCTTT	CSVEDRAGWGAFF
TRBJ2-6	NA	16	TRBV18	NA	TGTGCCAGCTCATCCCCGGGGCTGTCTGGGGCCAACGTCCTGACTTTC	CASSSPGLSGANVLTF
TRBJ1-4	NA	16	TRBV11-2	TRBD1	TGTGCCAGCAGACCCGGACAGGGAGCAACTAATGAAAAACTGTTTTTT	CASRPGQGATNEKLFF
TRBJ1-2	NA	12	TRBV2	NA	TGTGCCAGCAGTGCCCAGAGTTATGGCTACACCTTC	CASSAQSYGYTF
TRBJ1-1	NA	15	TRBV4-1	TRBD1	TGCGCCAGCAGCCAAGATCGGACAGGTAGCACTGAAGCTTTCTTT	CASSQDRTGSTEAFF
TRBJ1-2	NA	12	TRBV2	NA	TGTGCCAGCAGTGGGCGGATGTATGGCTACACCTTC	CASSGRMYGYTF
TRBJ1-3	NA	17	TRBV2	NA	TGTGCCAGCAGTGAAGAGAGGACAGATTTCTCTGGAAACACCATATATTTT	CASSEERTDFSGNTIYF
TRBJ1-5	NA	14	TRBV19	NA	TGTGCCAGTAGTATCTGGCAGGGCAATCAGCCCCAGCATTTT	CASSIWQGNQPQHF
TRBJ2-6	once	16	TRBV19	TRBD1	TGTGCCAGCGGACAGGGTACAGGGTCTGGGGCCAACGTCCTGACTTTC	CASGQGTGSGANVLTF
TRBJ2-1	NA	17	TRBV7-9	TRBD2	TGTGCCAGCAGCACCCGCGGGGGGGCCTCCTCCTACAATGAGCAGTTCTTC	CASSTRGGASSYNEQFF
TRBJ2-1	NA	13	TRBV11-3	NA	TGTGCCAGCAGCTTAGCACAGTACAATGAGCAGTTCTTC	CASSLAQYNEQFF
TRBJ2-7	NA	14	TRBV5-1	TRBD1	TGCGCCAGCAGCTCACAGGGGATCCCCTACGAGCAGTACTTC	CASSSQGIPYEQYF
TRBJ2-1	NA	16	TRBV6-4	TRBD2	TGTGCCAGCAGTGACTCGGGCGGGAGTCCTTACAATGAGCAGTTCTTC	CASSDSGGSPYNEQFF
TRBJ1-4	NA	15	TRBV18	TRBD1	TGTGCCAGCTCACCTCTAACAGGGGACGGAGAAAAACTGTTTTTT	CASSPLTGDGEKLFF
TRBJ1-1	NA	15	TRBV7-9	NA	TGTGCCAGCAGCTTAGTGGCCTTAGCGAACACTGAAGCTTTCTTT	CASSLVALANTEAFF
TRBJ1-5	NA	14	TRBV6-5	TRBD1	TGTGCCAGCAGTTACGGACAGGGCAATCAGCCCCAGCATTTT	CASSYGQGNQPQHF
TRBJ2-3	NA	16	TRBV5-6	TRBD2	TGTGCCAGCAGCTTCATCGGCCGCGGGGGTTTTGGTACGCAGTATTTT	CASSFIGRGGFGTQYF
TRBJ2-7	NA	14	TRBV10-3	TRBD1	TGTGCCATCAGGCACCGGGACAGGCCCTACGAGCAGTACTTC	CAIRHRDRPYEQYF
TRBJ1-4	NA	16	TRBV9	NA	TGTGCCAGCAGCCCCCAACAGGGTGGGGCTAATGAAAAACTGTTTTTT	CASSPQQGGANEKLFF
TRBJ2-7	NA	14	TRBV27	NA	TGTGCCAGCGCCCAATCGGGACACCTCTACGAGCAGTACTTC	CASAQSGHLYEQYF
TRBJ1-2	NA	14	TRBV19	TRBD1	TGTGCCTCAGGGGAGGCAGGGGGTTTCTATGGCTACACCTTC	CASGEAGGFYGYTF
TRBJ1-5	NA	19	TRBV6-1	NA	TGTGCCAGCAGTGCCCCTCCAGGAAGCAGGGCCTATAGCAATCAGCCCCAGCATTTT	CASSAPPGSRAYSNQPQHF
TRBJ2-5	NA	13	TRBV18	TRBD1	TGTGCCAGCTCACTACAGGGGAAAGAGACCCAGTACTTC	CASSLQGKETQYF
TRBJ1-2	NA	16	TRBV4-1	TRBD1	TGCGCCAGCAGCGACCGGGGACAGTCTCCTAACTATGGCTACACCTTC	CASSDRGQSPNYGYTF
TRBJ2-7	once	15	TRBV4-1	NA	TGCGCCAGCAGCCAACCACGGGACAAACCCTACGAGCAGTACTTC	CASSQPRDKPYEQYF
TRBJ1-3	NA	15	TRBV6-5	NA	TGTGCCACTTTACGGGCAGGCCTCTCTGGAAACACCATATATTTT	CATLRAGLSGNTIYF
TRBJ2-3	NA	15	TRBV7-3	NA	TGTGCCAGCAGCTTAATCGGGGGGCCCCTTGATACGCAGTATTTT	CASSLIGGPLDTQYF
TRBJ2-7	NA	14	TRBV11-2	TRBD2	TGTGCCAGCAGCTTAGGCGGGAGCTCCTACGAGCAGTACTTC	CASSLGGSSYEQYF
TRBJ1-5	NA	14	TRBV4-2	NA	TGTGCCAGCAGCCTGGCGGGGGGGAATCAGCCCCAGCATTTT	CASSLAGGNQPQHF
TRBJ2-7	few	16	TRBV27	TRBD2	TGTGCCAGCAGCCGACGACTAGCGGGGCAACCCAACGAGCAGTACTTC	CASSRRLAGQPNEQYF
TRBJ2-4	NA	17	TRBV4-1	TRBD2	TGCGCCAGCAGCCGACCCGGGACTAGTCTGGCCAAAAACATTCAGTACTTC	CASSRPGTSLAKNIQYF
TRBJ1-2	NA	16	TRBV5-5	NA	TGTGCCAGCAGCAGAAGGACAGAACCAGCTAACTATGGCTACACCTTC	CASSRRTEPANYGYTF
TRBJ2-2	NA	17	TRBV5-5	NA	TGTGCCAGCAGCTTGGCCTTGGGGGGGCTGAGGACCGGGGAGCTGTTTTTT	CASSLALGGLRTGELFF
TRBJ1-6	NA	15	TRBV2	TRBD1	TGTGCCAGCATTACAGGGGGCCGTTCTAATTCACCCCTCCACTTT	CASITGGRSNSPLHF
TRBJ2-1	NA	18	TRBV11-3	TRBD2	TGTGCCAGCAGCGGTGGACTAGCGGGAGGGCCCACCTACAATGAGCAGTTCTTC	CASSGGLAGGPTYNEQFF